This TCR beta chain was captured in a study of post-analysis software for immune sequencing data. This clonotype was seen a handful of times. What it binds is unknown. Prepared TCR beta cDNA libraries contained unique molecular identifiers. One entry per CDR3 protein, called by TCRdb with MiXCR from the PCR reads. The sample lists some 370,000 distinct CDR3 sequences, less than 40% occurring once. Study-wide points: The study found TRBV5-6, TRBV5-1 and TRBV20-1 among about five TRBV segments more frequent in patients than controls.

The CDR3 sequence is 15 residues long. Per the germline V gene, CDR1 is MNHEY and CDR2 is SVGEGT. V lost 2 bases and J lost 3, with 11 bases in between. This chain links TRBV6-2 or TRBV6-3 with TRBJ1-5; a weak D match, TRBD1 (6 bases). The receptor comes from a girl under 18 with multiple sclerosis. Sequencing was carried out using blood. This CDR3 is CASSYLGAVNQPQHF. The CDR3 DNA reads TGTGCCAGCAGTTACCTGGGGGCGGTCAATCAGCCCCAGCATTTT.